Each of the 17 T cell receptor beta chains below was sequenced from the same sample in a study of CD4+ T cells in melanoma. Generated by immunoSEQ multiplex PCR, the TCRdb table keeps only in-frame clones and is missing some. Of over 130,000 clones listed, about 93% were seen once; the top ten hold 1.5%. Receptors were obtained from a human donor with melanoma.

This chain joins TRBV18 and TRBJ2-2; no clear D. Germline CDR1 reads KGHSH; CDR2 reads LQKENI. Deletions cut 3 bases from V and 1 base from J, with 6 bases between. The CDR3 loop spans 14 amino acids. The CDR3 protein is CASSPSGNTGELFF. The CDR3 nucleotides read TGTGCCAGCTCACCGAGTGGGAACACCGGGGAGCTGTTTTTT.

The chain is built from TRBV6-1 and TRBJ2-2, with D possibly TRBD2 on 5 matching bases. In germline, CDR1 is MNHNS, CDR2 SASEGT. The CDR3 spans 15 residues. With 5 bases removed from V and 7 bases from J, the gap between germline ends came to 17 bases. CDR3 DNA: TGTGCCAGCAGTCTCCGCAACGACGGGGTCGGGGAGCTGTTTTTT. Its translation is CASSLRNDGVGELFF.

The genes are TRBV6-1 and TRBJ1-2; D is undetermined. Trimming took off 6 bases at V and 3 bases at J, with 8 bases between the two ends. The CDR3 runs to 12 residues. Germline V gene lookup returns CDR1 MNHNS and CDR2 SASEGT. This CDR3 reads CASRMDYYGYTF. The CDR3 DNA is TGTGCCAGCAGGATGGACTACTATGGCTACACCTTC.

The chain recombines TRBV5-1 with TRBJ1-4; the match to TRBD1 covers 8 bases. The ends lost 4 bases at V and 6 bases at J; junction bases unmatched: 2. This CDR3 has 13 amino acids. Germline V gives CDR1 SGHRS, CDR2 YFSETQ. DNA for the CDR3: TGCGCCAGCAGCATGACAGGGGATGAAAAACTGTTTTTT. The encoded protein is CASSMTGDEKLFF.

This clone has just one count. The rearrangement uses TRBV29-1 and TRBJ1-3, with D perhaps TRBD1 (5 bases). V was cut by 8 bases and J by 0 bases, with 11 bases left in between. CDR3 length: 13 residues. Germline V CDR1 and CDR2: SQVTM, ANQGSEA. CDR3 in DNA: TGCAGCATCTCGACAGACTCTGGAAACACCATATATTTT. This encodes CSISTDSGNTIYF.

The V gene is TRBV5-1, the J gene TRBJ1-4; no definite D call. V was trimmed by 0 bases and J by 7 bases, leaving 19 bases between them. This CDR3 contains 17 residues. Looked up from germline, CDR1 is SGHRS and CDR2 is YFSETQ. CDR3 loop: CASSLEGRPGISEKLFF. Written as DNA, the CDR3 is TGCGCCAGCAGCTTGGAGGGTAGGCCAGGAATATCTGAAAAACTGTTTTTT.

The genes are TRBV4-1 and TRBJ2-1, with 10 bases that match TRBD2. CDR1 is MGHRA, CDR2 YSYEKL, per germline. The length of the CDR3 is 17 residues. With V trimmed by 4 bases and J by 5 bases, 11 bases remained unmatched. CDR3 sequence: CASSPSESGGVNNEQFF. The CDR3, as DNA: TGCGCCAGCAGCCCCAGTGAGAGCGGGGGGGTTAACAATGAGCAGTTCTTC.

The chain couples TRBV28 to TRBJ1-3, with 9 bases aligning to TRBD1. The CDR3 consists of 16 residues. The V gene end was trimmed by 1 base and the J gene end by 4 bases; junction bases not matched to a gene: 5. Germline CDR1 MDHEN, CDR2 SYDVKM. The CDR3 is CASSLYGTGLGNTIYF. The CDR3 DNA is TGTGCCAGCAGTTTATACGGGACAGGGCTAGGAAACACCATATATTTT.

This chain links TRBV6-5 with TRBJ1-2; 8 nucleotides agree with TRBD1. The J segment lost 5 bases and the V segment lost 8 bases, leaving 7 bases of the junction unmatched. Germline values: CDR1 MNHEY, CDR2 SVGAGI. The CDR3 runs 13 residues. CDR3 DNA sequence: TGTGCCAGCGGCCGAACAGGGGGATATGGCTACACCTTC. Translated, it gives CASGRTGGYGYTF.

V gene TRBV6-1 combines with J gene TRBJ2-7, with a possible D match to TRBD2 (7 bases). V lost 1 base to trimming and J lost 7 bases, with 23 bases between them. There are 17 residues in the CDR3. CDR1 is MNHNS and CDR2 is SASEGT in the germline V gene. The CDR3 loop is CASSEGLGGGLMWEQYF. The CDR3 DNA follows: TGTGCCAGCAGTGAAGGTCTAGGCGGGGGCTTGATGTGGGAGCAGTACTTC.

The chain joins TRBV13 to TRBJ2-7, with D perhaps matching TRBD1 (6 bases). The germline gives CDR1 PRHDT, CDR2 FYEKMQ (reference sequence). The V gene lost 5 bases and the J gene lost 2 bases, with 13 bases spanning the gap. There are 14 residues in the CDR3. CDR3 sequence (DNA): TGTGCCAGCAGCAGGACCAGGGGACCCTACGAGCAGTACTTC. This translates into CASSRTRGPYEQYF.

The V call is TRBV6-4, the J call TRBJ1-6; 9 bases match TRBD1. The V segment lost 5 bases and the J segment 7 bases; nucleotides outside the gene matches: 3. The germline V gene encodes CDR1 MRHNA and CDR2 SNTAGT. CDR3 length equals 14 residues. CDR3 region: CASSQQGANSPLHF. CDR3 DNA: TGTGCCAGCAGTCAACAGGGGGCCAATTCACCCCTCCACTTT.

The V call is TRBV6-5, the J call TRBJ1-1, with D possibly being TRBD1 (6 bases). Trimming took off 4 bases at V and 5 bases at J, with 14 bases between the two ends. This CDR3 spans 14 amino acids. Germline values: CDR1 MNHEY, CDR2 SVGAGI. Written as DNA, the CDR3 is TGTGCCAGCAGTTGGGACACGGCGAGTACTGAAGCTTTCTTT. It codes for CASSWDTASTEAFF.

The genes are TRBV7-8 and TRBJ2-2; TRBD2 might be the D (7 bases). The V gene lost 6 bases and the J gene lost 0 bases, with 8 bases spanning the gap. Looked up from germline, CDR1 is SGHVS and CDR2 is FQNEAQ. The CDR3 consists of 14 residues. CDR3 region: CASRGGPNTGELFF. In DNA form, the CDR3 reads TGTGCCAGCAGGGGGGGGCCGAACACCGGGGAGCTGTTTTTT.

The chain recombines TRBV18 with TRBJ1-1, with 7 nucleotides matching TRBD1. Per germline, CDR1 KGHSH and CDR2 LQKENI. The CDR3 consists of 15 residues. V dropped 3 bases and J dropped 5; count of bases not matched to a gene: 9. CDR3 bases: TGTGCCAGCTCACCTAGGGCCAGGGGGGTTACTGAAGCTTTCTTT. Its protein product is CASSPRARGVTEAFF.

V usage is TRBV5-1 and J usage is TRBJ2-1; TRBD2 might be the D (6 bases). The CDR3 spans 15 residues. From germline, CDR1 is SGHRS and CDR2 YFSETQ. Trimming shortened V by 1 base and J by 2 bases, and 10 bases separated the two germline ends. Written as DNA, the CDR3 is TGCGCCAGCAGCTTGAGCCCGGGGGCCTACAATGAGCAGTTCTTC. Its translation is CASSLSPGAYNEQFF.

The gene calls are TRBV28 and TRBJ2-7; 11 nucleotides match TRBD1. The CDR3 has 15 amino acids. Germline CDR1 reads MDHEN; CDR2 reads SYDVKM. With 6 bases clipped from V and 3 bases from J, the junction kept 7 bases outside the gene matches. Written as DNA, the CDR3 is TGTGCCAGCAGCCTAAGCGGGACAGGGGGCTACGAGCAGTACTTC. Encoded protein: CASSLSGTGGYEQYF.